Reported below is one T cell receptor (beta chain). What it binds is not known. The data are from a study of cytomegalovirus exposure and HLA in healthy donors. Study-level findings and limits: The listing of roughly 160 TCR beta chains classed them as cytomegalovirus-associated.

Trimming stripped 8 bases from V and 6 bases from J, with 8 bases between. This CDR3 spans 11 amino acids. Germline-derived CDR1 and CDR2 are LNHDA and SQIVND (reference sequence). The PCR used 60 Vbeta and 13 Jbeta primers. The protocol was immunoSEQ multiplex PCR, while the TCRdb copy is restricted to in-frame clones and leaves out a portion. The sample contains some 70,000 clones, 81% of which appear only once. The chain carries TRBV19 and TRBJ1-5; possible D gene TRBD1, 5 bases. The sample was PBMCs. The TCR was taken from a human donor in good health. CDR3 sequence reads: CASGQFQPQHF. CDR3 DNA: TGTGCCAGTGGACAATTTCAGCCCCAGCATTTT. Variable domain in full (rest from reference TRBV19 and TRBJ1-5): DGGITQSPKYLFRKEGQNVTLSCEQNLNHDAMYWYRQDPGQGLRLIYYSQIVNDFQKGDIAEGYSVSREKKESFPLTVTSAQKNPTAFYLCASGQFQPQHFGDGTRLSIL.